The 21 T cell receptor beta chains below all came from one sample that was sequenced in a study of blood T cell repertoires in COVID-19. Only in-frame clones appear in the TCRdb table, and some are missing; sequencing was by immunoSEQ multiplex PCR. The sample shows fewer than 300,000 clones, 80% to 85% of them seen only once. Sample: PBMCs or T cells enriched from blood (not recorded which). The origin of the receptors is a man in his forties who had been exposed to COVID-19.

The rearrangement links TRBV6-1 to TRBJ1-5; unclear D gene. The germline V gene has CDR1 MNHNS and CDR2 SASEGT. The V end was cut by 3 bases, the J end by 4 bases, with 7 bases between. CDR3 length: 13 amino acids. CDR3 DNA sequence: TGTGCCAGCAGTGACAGACTGAATCAGCCCCAGCATTTT. This codes for CASSDRLNQPQHF.

This clone has more than one count but fewer than ten. The V and J genes are TRBV6-5 and TRBJ2-5; 11 nucleotides align to TRBD2. Germline CDR1 reads MNHEY; CDR2 reads SVGAGI. Unmatched junction bases numbered 4, after V lost 6 bases and J lost 7 bases. The CDR3 contains 13 residues. CDR3 coding DNA: TGTGCCAGCAGCCCCGGACTAGCGGGGACCCAGTACTTC. Its translation: CASSPGLAGTQYF.

The chain recombines TRBV27 with TRBJ2-5, with TRBD2 as a possible D gene (7 bases). In germline, CDR1 is MNHEY, CDR2 SMNVEV (reference sequence). This CDR3 has 14 residues. Trimming took 7 bases from V and 5 from J, leaving 17 bases between them. CDR3 nucleotide sequence: TGTGCCAGCAACCTAGGGGGGGGAGGGGAGACCCAGTACTTC. As protein: CASNLGGGGETQYF.

V and J are TRBV4-1 and TRBJ2-7, with TRBD1 identical over 8 bases. The CDR3 sequence is 12 residues long. The junction had 2 bases not matched to a gene; V was cut back by 3 bases and J by 7 bases. CDR1 is MGHRA and CDR2 is YSYEKL in the germline V gene. The chain's CDR3 is CASSHRGLEQYF. The CDR3 nucleotides read TGCGCCAGCAGCCACAGGGGGCTTGAGCAGTACTTC.

This clone appeared a few times. The J gene is TRBJ2-7, the V gene TRBV5-1, with TRBD2 matching 8 bases. V was clipped by 0 bases and J by 4 bases; unmatched bases: 6. Germline CDR1 is SGHRS and CDR2 is YFSETQ. The CDR3 consists of 15 residues. This CDR3 is CASSLASGSGYEQYF. The CDR3 coding sequence is TGCGCCAGCAGCTTGGCCAGCGGGAGTGGGTACGAGCAGTACTTC.

This chain joins TRBV5-1 and TRBJ1-1, with 8 bases identical to TRBD1. Germline lookup yields CDR1 SGHRS and CDR2 YFSETQ. With 0 bases clipped from V and 6 bases from J, the junction kept 10 bases outside the gene matches. CDR3 length: 16 residues. The CDR3 loop reads CASSLVSGGPSPEAFF. CDR3 nucleotide sequence: TGCGCCAGCAGCTTGGTGTCAGGGGGCCCATCCCCTGAAGCTTTCTTT.

The rearrangement links TRBV14 to TRBJ2-5, with 8 bases lining up with TRBD1. The CDR3 loop spans 14 amino acids. Trimming took 4 bases from V and 2 from J; bases not matched to a gene: 3. Looked up from germline, CDR1 is SGHDN and CDR2 is FVKESK. The CDR3 is CASSLRQGQETQYF. CDR3 sequence (DNA): TGTGCCAGCAGCCTTAGACAGGGGCAAGAGACCCAGTACTTC. Full variable domain (rest looked up from reference TRBV14 and TRBJ2-5): EAGVTQFPSHSVIEKGQTVTLRCDPISGHDNLYWYRRVMGKEIKFLLHFVKESKQDESGMPNNRFLAERTGGTYSTLKVQPAELEDSGVYFCASSLRQGQETQYFGPGTRLLVL.

The chain employs TRBV13 and TRBJ2-2, with 11 bases that match TRBD2. The CDR3 sequence is 17 residues long. Trimming cost V 4 bases and J 0 bases; bases outside gene matches: 4. Germline CDR1 PRHDT, CDR2 FYEKMQ (reference sequence). CDR3 sequence reads: CASSWGLADANTGELFF. In DNA, the CDR3 is TGTGCCAGCAGCTGGGGACTAGCGGACGCGAACACCGGGGAGCTGTTTTTT.

This clone was picked up a small number of times. The chain links TRBV7-3 to TRBJ1-6; D possibly corresponds to TRBD1 (6 bases). The ends were cut back, 6 bases at V and 6 bases at J, with 9 bases in the middle. This CDR3 region has 13 residues. CDR1 and CDR2 from the germline V gene are SGHTA and FQGTGA. CDR3 loop: CASSGQPNSPLHF. CDR3 sequence (DNA): TGTGCCAGCAGTGGACAGCCTAATTCACCCCTCCACTTT.

The CDR3 reads CASSLFRDSSYNEQFF. For the CDR3, the DNA is TGTGCCAGCAGCTTATTCCGGGACAGCTCCTACAATGAGCAGTTCTTC. J is TRBJ2-1 and V is TRBV7-9, with 7 positions matching TRBD1. The CDR3 runs 16 residues. V trimming: 2 bases; J trimming: 0 bases; junction bases outside the gene matches: 4. Germline CDR1 SEHNR, CDR2 FQNEAQ (reference sequence).

CDR3 DNA sequence: TGTGCCAGCAGTGAGGCAGGGAACTATGGCTACACCTTC. It yields the protein CASSEAGNYGYTF. V usage is TRBV25-1 and J usage is TRBJ1-2; maybe TRBD1 (5 bases). The length of the CDR3 is 13 residues. Trimming stripped 3 bases from V and 2 bases from J, with 7 bases between. CDR1 MGHDK and CDR2 SYGVNS come from the germline V gene.

A few counts support this clone. The V and J genes are TRBV7-9 and TRBJ1-1; 9 bases are a match to TRBD1. CDR3 length: 15 residues. The junction had 8 bases not matched to a gene; V was cut back by 5 bases and J by 4 bases. CDR1 is SEHNR and CDR2 is FQNEAQ in the germline V gene (reference sequence). The CDR3 sequence: CASSLTGGAGTEAFF. The CDR3, as DNA: TGTGCCAGCAGCCTTACAGGGGGCGCGGGCACTGAAGCTTTCTTT. Complete variable domain (other parts from reference TRBV7-9 and TRBJ1-1): DTGVSQNPRHKITKRGQNVTFRCDPISEHNRLYWYRQTLGQGPEFLTYFQNEAQLEKSRLLSDRFSAERPKGSFSTLEIQRTEQGDSAMYLCASSLTGGAGTEAFFGQGTRLTVV.

The chain carries TRBV7-3 and TRBJ2-1; D gene unclear. With 5 bases removed from V and 6 bases from J, the gap between germline ends came to 20 bases. Germline V lookup: CDR1 SGHTA, CDR2 FQGTGA. The CDR3 totals 16 residues. The CDR3 DNA is TGTGCCAGCAGCCTATTTGAGGTTAGGTGGAGCAATGAGCAGTTCTTC. Translating it yields CASSLFEVRWSNEQFF.

The chain recombines TRBV7-2 with TRBJ2-7; the D gene is possibly TRBD1 (6 bases). The V gene's germline CDR1 is SGHTA and CDR2 FQGNSA. The V gene lost 4 bases and the J gene lost 2 bases, with 12 bases spanning the gap. This CDR3 has 14 amino acids. The CDR3 region is CASSSPGQAYEQYF. The CDR3 DNA is TGTGCCAGCAGCTCCCCGGGACAAGCCTACGAGCAGTACTTC.

The chain uses TRBV16 and TRBJ1-1, with 7 bases fitting TRBD1. Per germline, CDR1 KGHSY and CDR2 FQNENV. V lost 4 bases to trimming and J lost 8 bases; unmatched junction nucleotides: 7. This CDR3 has 13 amino acids. CDR3 bases: TGTGCCAGCAGCCGGGGACCCAGGGGGGAAGCTTTCTTT. Translation: CASSRGPRGEAFF.

The chain uses TRBV5-4 and TRBJ2-2; D unresolved. This CDR3 has 15 amino acids. V was pared by 0 bases and J by 3 bases, with 9 bases between. The germline gives CDR1 SGHNT, CDR2 YYREEE (reference sequence). DNA for the CDR3: TGTGCCAGCAGCTTGGCCCGTTTTGACACCGGGGAGCTGTTTTTT. The encoded protein is CASSLARFDTGELFF.

This CDR3 is CASSYTEGQNYEQYF. CDR3 sequence (DNA): TGTGCCAGCAGTTACACAGAGGGACAAAACTACGAGCAGTACTTC. The rearrangement uses TRBV6-5 and TRBJ2-7, with a tentative D call TRBD1 (6 bases). Trimming took 2 bases from V and 3 from J, leaving 14 bases between them. The CDR3 has 15 residues. Germline CDR1 and CDR2: MNHEY and SVGAGI.

The V and J genes are TRBV27 and TRBJ1-6, with D possibly being TRBD1 (5 bases). Between the trimmed V and J ends, which lost 5 bases and 2 bases, there was a span of 13 bases. The germline V gene has CDR1 MNHEY and CDR2 SMNVEV (reference sequence). This CDR3 region has 16 residues. CDR3 residues: CASSLEGAAYNSPLHF. CDR3 in DNA: TGTGCCAGCAGTCTGGAAGGGGCGGCCTATAATTCACCCCTCCACTTT.

V usage is TRBV20-1 and J usage is TRBJ2-4, with a tentative D call TRBD2 (6 bases). Trimming removed 3 bases from V and 8 bases from J, with 41 bases in between. The germline gives CDR1 DFQATT, CDR2 SNEGSKA (reference sequence). This CDR3 region has 22 residues. The DNA for the CDR3 is TGCAGTGCTAGTTCCTTGGACTTAAGACCGACCCGTGGGGGGTCGACGCTAGACATTCAGTACTTC. Translated: CSASSLDLRPTRGGSTLDIQYF.

V is TRBV10-3 and J is TRBJ2-3; 10 bases line up with TRBD1. Trimming cost V 5 bases and J 1 base; bases outside gene matches: 3. Germline CDR1 and CDR2: ENHRY and SYGVKD. This CDR3 region has 15 residues. Here the CDR3 reads CAISTGTGGTDTQYF. For the CDR3, the DNA is TGTGCCATCAGTACCGGGACAGGGGGCACAGATACGCAGTATTTT.

This clone was seen once. The rearrangement links TRBV7-2 to TRBJ2-7, with a weak D call TRBD1 (6 bases). V lost 5 bases to trimming and J lost 4 bases, with 18 bases between them. This CDR3 is 15 amino acids long. Germline V gives CDR1 SGHTA, CDR2 FQGNSA. The DNA for the CDR3 is TGTGCCAGCAGCCCGCCACTCCCCAGGGGTTACGAGCAGTACTTC. Residues: CASSPPLPRGYEQYF.